This TCR beta chain was observed in a study of T-cell reconstitution after alpha-beta-depleted transplantation in children. Findings and caveats of the study: Some patients owed their high day-60 TCRbeta diversity to surviving recipient T cells and thymic progenitors. At the one-year point after transplant, T-cell counts and TCRbeta diversity were found to come mostly from T cells that had been newly produced. Several hundred expanded graft clones reportedly gave rise to the alpha-beta T cells present about two months after transplant.

Germline V gene data show CDR1 as ENHRY and CDR2 as SYGVKD. Trimming at V came to 2 bases and at J to 5 bases, leaving 9 bases not matched to a gene. CDR3 size: 16 residues. Unique molecular identifiers featured in how the TCRbeta library was prepared. TCRdb used MiXCR to reprocess the PCR reads, holding one entry per CDR3 protein. Of 550,000 to 800,000 distinct CDR3 sequences in the sample, around 14% are singletons; the top ten hold around 0.79%. This clonotype showed up many times. Its target is not known. The sequence came from a girl aged 2-15 years with congenital amegakaryocytic thrombocytopenia, due to receive a stem cell transplant. The starting material was PBMCs, obtained before TCRalphabeta/CD19-depleted stem cell transplant. The chain has TRBV10-3 and TRBJ2-3; TRBD1 matches at 8 bases. The CDR3 is CAISEPGGPALDTQYF. CDR3 coding DNA: TGTGCCATCAGTGAGCCAGGGGGCCCGGCCCTAGATACGCAGTATTTT.